This TCR beta chain was profiled in a study of blood T cell repertoires in COVID-19. In the study overall: Both acute and convalescent COVID-19 samples were obtained from the United States, Italy and Spain. T cells, B-cell-depleted T cells, or PBMCs provided the cDNA or gDNA that served as material.

Original methodology: Using reference gene primer amplification, nucleated cell counts were estimated. Some clones are missing from TCRdb's copy, which holds only in-frame ones; the method was immunoSEQ multiplex PCR. V, J and clone size are taken as reported in that table, and D and trimming were inferred from the DNA itself. The sample lists some 340,000 clones, approximately 91% occurring once. The V gene lost 4 bases and the J gene lost 1 base, with 10 bases spanning the gap. CDR1 SGHTA and CDR2 FQGNSA come from the germline V gene. The CDR3 totals 14 residues. The sample comprised PBMCs or T cells enriched from blood (not recorded which). This chain uses TRBV7-2 with TRBJ1-1, with D perhaps matching TRBD1 (5 bases). The TCR originated in a woman in her 30s who had been exposed to COVID-19. The CDR3 spells CASSWTQGNTEAFF. CDR3 sequence (DNA): TGTGCCAGCAGCTGGACCCAGGGGAACACTGAAGCTTTCTTT. Full variable domain (remainder filled in from reference TRBV7-2 and TRBJ1-1): GAGVSQSPSNKVTEKGKDVELRCDPISGHTALYWYRQSLGQGLEFLIYFQGNSAPDKSGLPSDRFSAERTGGSVSTLTIQRTQQEDSAVYLCASSWTQGNTEAFFGQGTRLTVV.